A selection of T cell receptor beta chains follows, all from one sample in a study of tumor-infiltrating lymphocytes in primary liver carcinoma. MiXCR, applied by TCRdb to the multiplex PCR reads, yields one record per CDR3 protein. The data hold some 190,000 distinct CDR3 sequences, with less than 65% observed a single time. Sequenced input: peripheral blood. These receptors originate from a man aged 35 to 55 with primary liver carcinoma and hepatitis B virus infection. Each CDR3 is given with its conserved first and last residue. A D gene is named only where the DNA matches it firmly. Not every row has a clone size; where given, it reads once, few, many or a size class.

size: .; J: TRBJ2-2; D: TRBD1; V: TRBV11-2; CDR3: CAGSVDRASGELFF; DNA: TGTGCCGGCAGCGTCGACAGGGCCAGTGGGGAGCTGTTTTTT
size: .; J: TRBJ2-3; D: TRBD1; V: TRBV6-6; CDR3: CASSRGTGGSTDTQYF; DNA: TGTGCCAGCAGCCGCGGGACAGGGGGATCCACAGATACGCAGTATTTT
size: .; J: TRBJ1-1; D: .; V: TRBV5-1; CDR3: CACSLAPGRQGEAFF; DNA: TGCGCCTGCAGCTTGGCTCCGGGAAGGCAGGGTGAAGCTTTCTTT
size: many; J: TRBJ2-7; D: .; V: TRBV11-1; CDR3: CASSLAPLAEQYF; DNA: TGTGCCAGCAGCTTAGCCCCTCTAGCCGAGCAGTACTTC
size: .; J: TRBJ2-1; D: .; V: TRBV12-3/TRBV12-4; CDR3: CASSPGGVRAYEQFF; DNA: TGTGCCAGCAGTCCCGGAGGCGTGAGGGCGTATGAGCAGTTCTTC
size: few; J: TRBJ1-2; D: TRBD1; V: TRBV6-5; CDR3: CASSSTGGGYTF; DNA: TGTGCCAGCAGTTCAACAGGGGGTGGCTACACCTTC
size: .; J: TRBJ2-5; D: TRBD1; V: TRBV29-1; CDR3: CSVNFGQVQETQYF; DNA: TGCAGCGTTAACTTTGGACAGGTCCAAGAGACCCAGTACTTC
size: .; J: TRBJ1-1; D: .; V: TRBV4-1; CDR3: CASRRGWDTEALF; DNA: TGCGCCAGCAGGCGAGGGTGGGACACTGAAGCTCTCTTT
size: .; J: TRBJ2-7; D: .; V: TRBV4-1; CDR3: CASSQVGSSLDEQYF; DNA: TGCGCCAGCAGCCAAGTAGGGAGTTCCTTAGACGAGCAGTACTTC
size: .; J: TRBJ2-1; D: TRBD2; V: TRBV13; CDR3: CASSRVAGGPSYNEQFF; DNA: TGTGCCAGCAGCCGGGTAGCGGGAGGCCCATCCTACAATGAGCAGTTCTTC
size: .; J: TRBJ2-7; D: .; V: TRBV10-3; CDR3: CAIRGAYQQYF; DNA: TGTGCCATCAGGGGAGCCTACCAGCAGTACTTC
size: many; J: TRBJ2-7; D: .; V: TRBV11-1; CDR3: CASSLLEIYEQYF; DNA: TGTGCCAGCAGTCTACTAGAGATCTACGAGCAGTACTTC
size: few; J: TRBJ2-7; D: .; V: TRBV6-5; CDR3: CASRSPDSSYEQYF; DNA: TGTGCCAGCAGGTCCCCGGACAGCTCCTACGAGCAGTACTTC
size: .; J: TRBJ2-7; D: TRBD1; V: TRBV4-1; CDR3: CASSPQDRNPYEQYF; DNA: TGCGCCAGCAGCCCTCAGGACAGGAATCCCTACGAGCAGTACTTC
size: .; J: TRBJ1-6; D: .; V: TRBV6-6; CDR3: CASRGQGNSPLHF; DNA: TGTGCCAGCAGGGGACAAGGCAATTCACCCCTCCACTTT
size: .; J: TRBJ2-3; D: .; V: TRBV6-5; CDR3: CASSYGQEADTQYF; DNA: TGTGCCAGCAGTTACGGGCAGGAAGCAGATACGCAGTATTTT
size: many; J: TRBJ2-3; D: .; V: TRBV29-1; CDR3: CSVELDTQYF; DNA: TGCAGCGTTGAATTAGATACGCAGTATTTT
size: .; J: TRBJ2-2; D: TRBD2; V: TRBV6-5; CDR3: CARSGTSGDSNTGELSF; DNA: TGTGCCAGATCCGGGACTAGCGGGGATTCGAACACCGGGGAGCTGTCTTTT
size: .; J: TRBJ2-1; D: TRBD2; V: TRBV6-2/TRBV6-3; CDR3: CASSYGAGGSKFF; DNA: TGTGCCAGCAGTTACGGGGCGGGAGGGAGTAAGTTCTTC
size: .; J: TRBJ2-6; D: .; V: TRBV4-2; CDR3: CASSPEVADGANVLTF; DNA: TGTGCCAGCAGCCCCGAGGTGGCAGACGGGGCCAACGTCCTGACTTTC
size: few; J: TRBJ2-3; D: .; V: TRBV5-8; CDR3: CASSPGQPGDTQYF; DNA: TGTGCCAGCAGCCCAGGACAGCCGGGGGATACGCAGTATTTT
size: .; J: TRBJ2-1; D: TRBD1; V: TRBV6-2/TRBV6-3; CDR3: CASSRGTGGGNEQFF; DNA: TGTGCCAGCAGCCGAGGGACAGGGGGTGGCAATGAGCAGTTCTTC
size: .; J: TRBJ2-1; D: .; V: TRBV4-1; CDR3: CASSQDSGIYNEQFF; DNA: TGCGCCAGCAGCCAAGATTCAGGGATCTACAATGAGCAGTTCTTC
size: few; J: TRBJ2-5; D: TRBD1; V: TRBV29-1; CDR3: CSVGGGGKTQYF; DNA: TGCAGCGTTGGAGGGGGCGGTAAGACCCAGTACTTC
size: .; J: TRBJ2-7; D: .; V: TRBV11-2; CDR3: CASSPIGGCTYREQHF; DNA: TGTGCCAGCAGCCCCATTGGGGGATGCACCTATCGCGAGCAGCACTTC
size: .; J: TRBJ2-3; D: .; V: TRBV28; CDR3: CASSSVGDTDTQYF; DNA: TGTGCCAGCAGTTCCGTGGGGGACACAGATACGCAGTATTTT
size: few; J: TRBJ2-5; D: TRBD2; V: TRBV4-2; CDR3: CASSQEGAGGLGETQYF; DNA: TGTGCCAGCAGCCAAGAGGGAGCGGGAGGCCTGGGGGAGACCCAGTACTTC
size: many; J: TRBJ2-1; D: .; V: TRBV11-3; CDR3: CASSLDRGVEDEQFF; DNA: TGTGCCAGCAGCTTAGACAGGGGGGTCGAGGATGAGCAGTTCTTC
size: .; J: TRBJ1-5; D: TRBD1; V: TRBV28; CDR3: CANSFREGARQPQHF; DNA: TGTGCCAACAGTTTCCGGGAGGGGGCCCGGCAGCCCCAGCATTTT
size: .; J: TRBJ2-1; D: .; V: TRBV6-2/TRBV6-3; CDR3: CASSPSAWGAYNEQFF; DNA: TGTGCCAGCAGTCCCTCGGCGTGGGGGGCCTACAATGAGCAGTTCTTC
size: .; J: TRBJ2-7; D: .; V: TRBV11-2; CDR3: CASSFGQASHEQYF; DNA: TGTGCCAGCAGCTTCGGCCAGGCTTCCCACGAGCAGTACTTC
size: .; J: TRBJ2-1; D: .; V: TRBV11-2; CDR3: CASSLEGSLLNEQFF; DNA: TGTGCGAGCAGCCTAGAGGGGAGTCTCCTCAATGAGCAGTTCTTC
size: .; J: TRBJ2-3; D: .; V: TRBV10-3; CDR3: CAISESVDYTDTQYF; DNA: TGTGCCATCAGTGAGTCGGTGGACTACACAGATACGCAGTATTTT
size: few; J: TRBJ2-7; D: .; V: TRBV5-6; CDR3: CASSLSGDEQYF; DNA: TGTGCCAGCAGCTTATCAGGGGACGAGCAGTACTTC
size: .; J: TRBJ2-5; D: TRBD1; V: TRBV5-1; CDR3: CASSLAGTEGTETQYF; DNA: TGCGCCAGCAGCTTGGCCGGGACAGAGGGAACGGAGACCCAGTACTTC
size: .; J: TRBJ1-1; D: .; V: TRBV12-3/TRBV12-4; CDR3: CASRRQENTEAFF; DNA: TGTGCCAGCAGGCGACAGGAGAACACTGAAGCTTTCTTT
size: .; J: TRBJ2-7; D: .; V: TRBV7-9; CDR3: CASSFKEGYEQYF; DNA: TGTGCCAGCAGCTTCAAAGAGGGCTACGAGCAGTACTTC
size: .; J: TRBJ2-2; D: TRBD2; V: TRBV12-3/TRBV12-4; CDR3: CASSSGTGGHTGELFF; DNA: TGTGCCAGCTCGTCGGGAACGGGAGGTCACACCGGGGAGCTGTTTTTT
size: .; J: TRBJ2-1; D: .; V: TRBV6-1; CDR3: CASSPPAVPQNEQFF; DNA: TGTGCCAGCAGTCCCCCAGCGGTCCCTCAGAATGAGCAGTTCTTC
size: many; J: TRBJ2-1; D: .; V: TRBV11-2; CDR3: CASSLQGQGEQFF; DNA: TGTGCCAGCAGCTTACAGGGGCAAGGCGAGCAGTTCTTC
size: many; J: TRBJ1-2; D: TRBD1; V: TRBV10-3; CDR3: CAISAIRDSHGYTF; DNA: TGTGCCATCAGTGCAATCCGGGACAGCCATGGCTACACCTTC
size: few; J: TRBJ1-5; D: TRBD1; V: TRBV6-1; CDR3: CASSATTGGGQPQHF; DNA: TGTGCCAGCAGTGCAACGACAGGGGGGGGTCAGCCCCAGCATTTT
size: .; J: TRBJ2-3; D: TRBD1; V: TRBV10-3; CDR3: CAISEVMTGSTDTQYF; DNA: TGTGCTATCAGTGAAGTTATGACAGGGAGCACAGATACGCAGTATTTT
size: .; J: TRBJ2-2; D: TRBD2; V: TRBV10-1; CDR3: CASSENRGANTGELFF; DNA: TGCGCCAGCAGTGAGAATCGGGGGGCGAACACCGGGGAGCTGTTTTTT
size: few; J: TRBJ2-7; D: .; V: TRBV28; CDR3: CASSFVGGSPYEQYF; DNA: TGTGCCAGCAGTTTCGTTGGAGGGTCACCCTACGAGCAGTACTTC
size: .; J: TRBJ2-1; D: .; V: TRBV6-2/TRBV6-3; CDR3: CASSLSRRTYNEQFF; DNA: TGTGCCAGCAGTTTGTCCAGGAGGACTTACAATGAGCAGTTCTTC
size: .; J: TRBJ2-1; D: TRBD2; V: TRBV10-3; CDR3: CAISEGSGSSNEQFF; DNA: TGTGCCATCAGTGAGGGAAGCGGGAGTAGTAATGAGCAGTTCTTC
size: few; J: TRBJ2-7; D: TRBD2; V: TRBV6-2/TRBV6-3; CDR3: CASRTSGRSLYEQYF; DNA: TGTGCCAGCAGGACTAGCGGGAGAAGTCTCTACGAGCAGTACTTC
size: few; J: TRBJ1-1; D: .; V: TRBV6-6; CDR3: CASSIQGNAEAFF; DNA: TGTGCCAGCAGTATACAGGGTAATGCTGAAGCTTTCTTT
size: .; J: TRBJ1-1; D: .; V: TRBV12-5; CDR3: CASARGITEAFF; DNA: TGTGCTAGTGCCCGCGGGATCACTGAAGCTTTCTTT
size: .; J: TRBJ1-3; D: TRBD1; V: TRBV30; CDR3: CAWSRQGRSGNTIYF; DNA: TGTGCCTGGAGCCGACAGGGGCGCTCTGGAAACACCATATATTTT
size: many; J: TRBJ2-1; D: TRBD2; V: TRBV4-1; CDR3: CASSAKLLAGIYNEQFF; DNA: TGCGCCAGCAGCGCTAAGCTCCTAGCGGGGATCTACAATGAGCAGTTCTTC
size: few; J: TRBJ1-4; D: .; V: TRBV29-1; CDR3: CSVGDEKLFF; DNA: TGCAGCGTTGGGGACGAAAAACTGTTTTTT
size: .; J: TRBJ2-1; D: TRBD2; V: TRBV11-2; CDR3: CASSLDIGLAGKLVGYNEQFF; DNA: TGTGCCAGCAGCTTGGATATCGGACTAGCGGGAAAGTTAGTGGGATACAATGAGCAGTTCTTC